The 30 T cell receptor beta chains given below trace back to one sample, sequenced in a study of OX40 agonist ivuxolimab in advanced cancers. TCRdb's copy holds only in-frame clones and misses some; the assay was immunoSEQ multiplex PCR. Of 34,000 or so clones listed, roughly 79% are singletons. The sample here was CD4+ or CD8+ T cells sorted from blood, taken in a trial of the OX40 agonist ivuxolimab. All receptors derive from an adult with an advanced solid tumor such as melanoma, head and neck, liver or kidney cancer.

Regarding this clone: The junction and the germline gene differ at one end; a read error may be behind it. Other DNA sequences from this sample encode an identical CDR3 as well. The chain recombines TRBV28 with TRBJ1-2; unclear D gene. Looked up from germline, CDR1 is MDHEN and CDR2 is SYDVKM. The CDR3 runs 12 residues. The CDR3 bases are TGTGCCAGCAGTCTGACGGTTTATGGCTATACCTTC. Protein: CASSLTVYGYTF.

CDR3 coding DNA: TGTGCCAGCTCACGGGACAGCAATCAGCCCCAGCATTTT. It codes for CASSRDSNQPQHF. The rearrangement joins TRBV18 to TRBJ1-5; D possibly corresponds to TRBD1 (5 bases). In germline, CDR1 is KGHSH, CDR2 LQKENI. V lost 4 bases to trimming and J lost 1 base, with 5 bases between them. The CDR3 is 13 amino acids.

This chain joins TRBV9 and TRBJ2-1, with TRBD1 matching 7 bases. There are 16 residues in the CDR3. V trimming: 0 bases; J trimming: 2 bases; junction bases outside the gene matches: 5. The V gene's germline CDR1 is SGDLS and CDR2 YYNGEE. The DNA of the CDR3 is TGTGCCAGCAGCGTAGGTGCGCAGGGGGCCTACAATGAGCAGTTCTTC. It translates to CASSVGAQGAYNEQFF.

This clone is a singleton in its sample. CDR3 DNA: TGCGCCAGCAGCTCGGGTGGTAGCTACACCTTC. As protein: CASSSGGSYTF. The chain joins TRBV5-1 to TRBJ1-2; the D is unclear. The CDR3 loop spans 11 amino acids. Germline V gene lookup returns CDR1 SGHRS and CDR2 YFSETQ. Deletions cut 3 bases from V and 9 bases from J, with 9 bases between.

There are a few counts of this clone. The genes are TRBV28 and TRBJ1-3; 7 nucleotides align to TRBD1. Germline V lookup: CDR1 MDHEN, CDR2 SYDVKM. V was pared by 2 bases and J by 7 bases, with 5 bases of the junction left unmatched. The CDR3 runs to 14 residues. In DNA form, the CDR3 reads TGTGCCAGCAGTTTACCGGGACAGCTCAACACCATATATTTT. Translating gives CASSLPGQLNTIYF.

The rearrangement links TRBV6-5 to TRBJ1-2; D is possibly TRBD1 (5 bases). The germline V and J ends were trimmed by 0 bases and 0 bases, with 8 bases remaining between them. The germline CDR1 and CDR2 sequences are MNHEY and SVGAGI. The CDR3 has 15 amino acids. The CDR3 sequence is CASSYSGASNYGYTF. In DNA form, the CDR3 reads TGTGCCAGCAGTTACTCCGGGGCTTCTAACTATGGCTACACCTTC.

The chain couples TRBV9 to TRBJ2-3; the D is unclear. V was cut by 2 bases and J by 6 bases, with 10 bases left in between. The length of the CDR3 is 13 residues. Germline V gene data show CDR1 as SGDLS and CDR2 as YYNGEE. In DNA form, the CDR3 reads TGTGCCAGCAGCGTGCTCCCGCCGGATACGCAGTATTTT. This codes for CASSVLPPDTQYF.

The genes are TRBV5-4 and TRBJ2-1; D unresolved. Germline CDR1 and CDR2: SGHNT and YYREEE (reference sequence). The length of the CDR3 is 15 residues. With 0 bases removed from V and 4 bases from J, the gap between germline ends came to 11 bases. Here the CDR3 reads CASSLVAGAYNEQFF. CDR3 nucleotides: TGTGCCAGCAGCTTGGTTGCCGGAGCTTACAATGAGCAGTTCTTC.

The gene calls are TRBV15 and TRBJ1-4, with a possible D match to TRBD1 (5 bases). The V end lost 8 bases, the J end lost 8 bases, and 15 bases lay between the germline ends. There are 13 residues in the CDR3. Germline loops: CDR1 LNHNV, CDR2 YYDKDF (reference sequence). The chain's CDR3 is CATAGLGTEKLFF. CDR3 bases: TGTGCCACCGCGGGGTTGGGGACGGAAAAACTGTTTTTT.

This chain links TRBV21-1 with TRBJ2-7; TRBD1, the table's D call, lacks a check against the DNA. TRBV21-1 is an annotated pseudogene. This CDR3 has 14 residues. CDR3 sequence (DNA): TGTGCCAGCAGCCACCGGGACAGGGTCACTGAGCAGTACTTC. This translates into CASSHRDRVTEQYF.

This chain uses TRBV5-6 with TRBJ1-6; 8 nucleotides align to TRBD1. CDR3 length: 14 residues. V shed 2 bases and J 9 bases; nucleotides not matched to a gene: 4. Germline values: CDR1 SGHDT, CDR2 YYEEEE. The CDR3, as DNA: TGTGCCAGCAGCTTCCAGACAGGGGCTTCACCCCTCCACTTT. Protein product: CASSFQTGASPLHF.

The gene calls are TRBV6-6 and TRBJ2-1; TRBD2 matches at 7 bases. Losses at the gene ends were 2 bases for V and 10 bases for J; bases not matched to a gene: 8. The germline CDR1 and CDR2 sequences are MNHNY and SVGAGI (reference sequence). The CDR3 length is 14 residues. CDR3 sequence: CASSYNGRGPEQFF. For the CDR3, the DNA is TGTGCCAGCAGTTACAATGGGAGGGGCCCGGAGCAGTTCTTC.

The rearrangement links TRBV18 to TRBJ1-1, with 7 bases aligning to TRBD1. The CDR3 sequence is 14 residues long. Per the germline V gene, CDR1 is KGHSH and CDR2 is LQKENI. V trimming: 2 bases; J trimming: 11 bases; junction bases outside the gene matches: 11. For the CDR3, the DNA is TGTGCCAGCTCACCAGCCCCGGGACAGCTTCCTGCTTTCTTT. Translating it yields CASSPAPGQLPAFF.

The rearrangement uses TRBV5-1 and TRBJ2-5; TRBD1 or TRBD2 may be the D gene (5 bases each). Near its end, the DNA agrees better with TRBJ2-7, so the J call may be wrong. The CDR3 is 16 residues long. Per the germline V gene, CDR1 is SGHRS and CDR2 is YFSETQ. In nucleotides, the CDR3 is TGCGCCAGCAGCCCTGGGGTCGGGACGGTTCCTTCCGAGCAGTACTTC. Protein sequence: CASSPGVGTVPSEQYF.

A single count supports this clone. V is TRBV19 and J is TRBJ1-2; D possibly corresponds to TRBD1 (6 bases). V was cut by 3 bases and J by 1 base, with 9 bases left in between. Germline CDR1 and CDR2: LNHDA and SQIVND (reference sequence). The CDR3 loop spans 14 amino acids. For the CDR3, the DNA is TGTGCCAGTAGTATTGGACAGATTAACTATGGCTACACCTTC. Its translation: CASSIGQINYGYTF.

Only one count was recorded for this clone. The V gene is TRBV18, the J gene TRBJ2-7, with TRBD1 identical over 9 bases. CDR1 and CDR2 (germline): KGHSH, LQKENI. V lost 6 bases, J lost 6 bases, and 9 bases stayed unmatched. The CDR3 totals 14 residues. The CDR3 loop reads CASSSQVDRGEQYF. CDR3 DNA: TGTGCCAGCTCTTCCCAAGTGGACAGGGGCGAGCAGTACTTC.

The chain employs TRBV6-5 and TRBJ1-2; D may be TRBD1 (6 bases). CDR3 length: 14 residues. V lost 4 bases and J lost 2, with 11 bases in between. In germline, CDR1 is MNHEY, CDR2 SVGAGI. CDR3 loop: CASSWDMSNYGYTF. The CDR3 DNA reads TGTGCCAGCAGTTGGGACATGTCCAACTATGGCTACACCTTC.

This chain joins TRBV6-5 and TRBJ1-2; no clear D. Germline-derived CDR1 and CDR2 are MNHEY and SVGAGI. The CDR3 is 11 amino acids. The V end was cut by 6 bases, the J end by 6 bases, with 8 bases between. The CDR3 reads CASSGGHGYTF. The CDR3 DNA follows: TGTGCCAGCAGCGGAGGGCATGGCTACACCTTC.

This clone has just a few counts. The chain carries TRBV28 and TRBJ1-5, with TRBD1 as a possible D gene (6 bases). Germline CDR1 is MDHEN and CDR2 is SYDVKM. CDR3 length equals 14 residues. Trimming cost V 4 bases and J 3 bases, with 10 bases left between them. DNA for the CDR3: TGTGCCAGCAGTTCAGGGGCCCTCAATCAGCCCCAGCATTTT. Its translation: CASSSGALNQPQHF.

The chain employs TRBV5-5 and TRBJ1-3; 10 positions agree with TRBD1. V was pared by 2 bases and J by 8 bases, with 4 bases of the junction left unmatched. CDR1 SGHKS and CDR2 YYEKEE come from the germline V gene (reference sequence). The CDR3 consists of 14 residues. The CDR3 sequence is CASSFAGQGYTIYF. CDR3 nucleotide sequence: TGTGCCAGCAGCTTTGCGGGACAGGGGTACACCATATATTTT.

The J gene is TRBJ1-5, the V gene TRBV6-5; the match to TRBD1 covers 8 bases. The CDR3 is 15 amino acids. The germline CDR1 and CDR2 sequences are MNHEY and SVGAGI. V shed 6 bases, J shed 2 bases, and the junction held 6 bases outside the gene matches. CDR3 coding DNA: TGTGCCAGCAGCCAGGGGGCGGCTGGCAATCAGCCCCAGCATTTT. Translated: CASSQGAAGNQPQHF.

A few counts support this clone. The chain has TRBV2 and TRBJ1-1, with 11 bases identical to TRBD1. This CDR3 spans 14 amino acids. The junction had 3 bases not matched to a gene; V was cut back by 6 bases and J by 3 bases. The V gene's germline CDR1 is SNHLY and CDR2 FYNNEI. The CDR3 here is CASSGQGAHTEAFF. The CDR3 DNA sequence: TGTGCCAGCAGCGGACAGGGGGCGCACACTGAAGCTTTCTTT.

The CDR3 DNA reads TGTGCCAGCAGTCGAACCTTCGAGGAGGAGCAGTACTTC. This encodes CASSRTFEEEQYF. J is TRBJ2-7 and V is TRBV6-4; no reliable D call. The length of the CDR3 is 13 residues. CDR1 is MRHNA and CDR2 is SNTAGT in the germline V gene. The germline V and J ends were trimmed by 5 bases and 7 bases, with 15 bases remaining between them.

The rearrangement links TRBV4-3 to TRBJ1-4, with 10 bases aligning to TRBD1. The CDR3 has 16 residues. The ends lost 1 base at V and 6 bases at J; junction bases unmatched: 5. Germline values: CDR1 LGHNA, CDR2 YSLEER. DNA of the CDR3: TGCGCCAGCAGCCAAGCCCTGGGGACAGGGGATGAAAAACTGTTTTTT. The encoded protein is CASSQALGTGDEKLFF.

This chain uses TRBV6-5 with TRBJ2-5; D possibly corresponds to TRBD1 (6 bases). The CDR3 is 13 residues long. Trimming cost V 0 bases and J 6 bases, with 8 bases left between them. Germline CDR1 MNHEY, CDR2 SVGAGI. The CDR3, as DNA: TGTGCCAGCAGTTACTCCAGGGGCCAGACCCAGTACTTC. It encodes CASSYSRGQTQYF.

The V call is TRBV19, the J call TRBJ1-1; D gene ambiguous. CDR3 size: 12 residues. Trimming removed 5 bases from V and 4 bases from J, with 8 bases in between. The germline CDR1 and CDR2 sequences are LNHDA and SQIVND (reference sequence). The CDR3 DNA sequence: TGTGCCAGTAGTCAGACCTTCACTGAAGCTTTCTTT. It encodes CASSQTFTEAFF.

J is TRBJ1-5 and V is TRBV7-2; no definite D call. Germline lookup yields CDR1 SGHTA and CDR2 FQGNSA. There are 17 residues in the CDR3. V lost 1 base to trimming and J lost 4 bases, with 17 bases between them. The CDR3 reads CASSLDTSSSLNQPQHF. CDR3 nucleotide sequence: TGTGCCAGCAGCTTAGACACTTCCTCGTCGTTGAATCAGCCCCAGCATTTT. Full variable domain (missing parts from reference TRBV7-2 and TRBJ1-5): GAGVSQSPSNKVTEKGKDVELRCDPISGHTALYWYRQSLGQGLEFLIYFQGNSAPDKSGLPSDRFSAERTGGSVSTLTIQRTQQEDSAVYLCASSLDTSSSLNQPQHFGDGTRLSIL.

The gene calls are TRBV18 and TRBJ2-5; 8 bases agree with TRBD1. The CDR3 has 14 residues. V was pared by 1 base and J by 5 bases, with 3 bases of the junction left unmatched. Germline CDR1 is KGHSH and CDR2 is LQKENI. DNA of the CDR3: TGTGCCAGCTCACCACGGACAGGGTCCGAGACCCAGTACTTC. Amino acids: CASSPRTGSETQYF.

DNA for the CDR3: TGTGCCATCAGGGCGACAACGGATAATTCACCCCTCCACTTT. This encodes CAIRATTDNSPLHF. The chain is built from TRBV10-3 and TRBJ1-6; D is unresolved. V lost 6 bases to trimming and J lost 5 bases, with 11 bases between them. Germline CDR1 ENHRY, CDR2 SYGVKD. This CDR3 is 14 amino acids long.

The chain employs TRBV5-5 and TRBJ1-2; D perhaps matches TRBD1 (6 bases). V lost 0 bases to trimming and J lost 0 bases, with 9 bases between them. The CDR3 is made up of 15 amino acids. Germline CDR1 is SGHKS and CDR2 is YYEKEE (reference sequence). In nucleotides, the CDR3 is TGTGCCAGCAGCTTGGCCAGGACAGCTAACTATGGCTACACCTTC. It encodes CASSLARTANYGYTF.